Below are 21 T cell receptor beta chains sequenced from a single sample in a study of identical twins. TCRdb re-analysed the 5' RACE reads in MiXCR, keeping a single row per CDR3 protein. The sample lists a few hundred thousand distinct CDR3 sequences, approximately 10% seen once, with about 9.1% in the top ten. Material: naive T cells sorted from blood. Receptors were obtained from a woman in her forties or fifties in good health.

This chain links TRBV5-1 with TRBJ2-1; D is ambiguous. CDR3 length: 12 residues. Germline values: CDR1 SGHRS, CDR2 YFSETQ. Trimming pared 4 bases from V and 9 bases from J, leaving 11 bases between. The CDR3 is CASSPVKGEQFF. In DNA, the CDR3 is TGCGCCAGCAGCCCAGTGAAAGGTGAGCAGTTCTTC.

This clonotype was counted a few times. The chain has TRBV20-1 and TRBJ2-1, with 8 bases that match TRBD2. The germline V gene has CDR1 DFQATT and CDR2 SNEGSKA (reference sequence). This CDR3 is built from 14 residues. The junction had 5 bases not matched to a gene; V was cut back by 1 base and J by 6 bases. CDR3 bases: TGCAGTGCTAGAGTGGGACTAGAGACCAATGAGCAGTTCTTC. Residues: CSARVGLETNEQFF.

This clonotype was observed many times. The chain combines TRBV27 with TRBJ1-5, with D unresolved. Germline V gives CDR1 MNHEY, CDR2 SMNVEV (reference sequence). V was pared by 2 bases and J by 7 bases, with 9 bases between. This CDR3 is built from 13 residues. The CDR3 loop reads CASSLLGRQPQHF. CDR3 bases: TGTGCCAGCAGTTTACTAGGACGGCAGCCCCAGCATTTT.

This clonotype was counted between two and nine times. The gene calls are TRBV28 and TRBJ1-5; no clear D gene. Trimming took 3 bases from V and 6 from J, leaving 12 bases between them. Germline V gene lookup returns CDR1 MDHEN and CDR2 SYDVKM. The CDR3 consists of 14 residues. The CDR3 DNA reads as TGTGCCAGCAGTTTTAGAGGATCAGGTCAGCCCCAGCATTTT. Its protein product is CASSFRGSGQPQHF.

This clonotype was counted a few times. The CDR3 region is CSASIPGGGQETQYF. Here the CDR3 DNA reads TGCAGTGCTAGTATCCCAGGGGGGGGGCAGGAGACCCAGTACTTC. The V gene is TRBV20-1, the J gene TRBJ2-5; D is tentatively TRBD1 or TRBD2 (7 bases each). The CDR3 is 15 residues long. CDR1 is DFQATT and CDR2 is SNEGSKA in the germline V gene (reference sequence). Trimming pared 3 bases from V and 5 bases from J, leaving 19 bases between.

This sequence joins TRBV7-9 and TRBJ2-2; D is undetermined. Per germline, CDR1 SEHNR and CDR2 FQNEAQ (reference sequence). Trimming cost V 5 bases and J 0 bases, with 10 bases left between them. This CDR3 contains 15 residues. The CDR3 region has the DNA TGTGCCAGCAGCCCCACAGAAACGAACACCGGGGAGCTGTTTTTT. Its translation: CASSPTETNTGELFF.

The CDR3, as DNA: TGTGCCAGTAGTATAACTAGCGGGAAAAATGAGCAGTTCTTC. This codes for CASSITSGKNEQFF. The chain employs TRBV19 and TRBJ2-1, with 10 positions matching TRBD2. J gave up 7 bases and V 2 bases, and 2 bases lay outside the gene matches. Germline V gene lookup returns CDR1 LNHDA and CDR2 SQIVND (reference sequence). CDR3 length: 14 amino acids.

This clonotype was recorded many times. The chain uses TRBV5-1 and TRBJ2-1; TRBD2 matches at 8 bases. CDR1 SGHRS and CDR2 YFSETQ come from the germline V gene. J gave up 9 bases and V 0 bases, and 8 bases lay outside the gene matches. The CDR3 has 15 amino acids. Written as DNA, the CDR3 is TGCGCCAGCAGCTTGGGCGGGAGGTTCCTCCCTGAGCAGTTCTTC. This translates into CASSLGGRFLPEQFF.

This clonotype has more than one count but fewer than ten. This chain uses TRBV12-3 or TRBV12-4 with TRBJ1-2; D may be TRBD1 (6 bases). Trimming took 4 bases from V and 6 from J, leaving 21 bases between them. The CDR3 totals 16 residues. The CDR3 sequence: CASSSSIKDRTDGYTF. The DNA for the CDR3 is TGTGCCAGCAGTTCCTCCATAAAAGACAGGACTGATGGCTACACCTTC.

The sample holds a few counts of this clonotype. The chain employs TRBV2 and TRBJ2-3; a weak D match, TRBD2 (5 bases). V was pared by 7 bases and J by 2 bases, with 13 bases between. Germline loops: CDR1 SNHLY, CDR2 FYNNEI. This CDR3 region has 14 residues. The CDR3 sequence is CASIRGIITDTQYF. CDR3 DNA: TGTGCCAGCATTAGAGGGATAATCACAGATACGCAGTATTTT.

This clonotype was counted a few times. This chain joins TRBV7-9 and TRBJ2-1, with 15 bases aligning to TRBD2. This CDR3 has 16 residues. Trimming at V came to 4 bases and at J to 5 bases, leaving 3 bases not matched to a gene. The germline V gene has CDR1 SEHNR and CDR2 FQNEAQ (reference sequence). CDR3 bases: TGTGCCAGCAGCTCGTGGACTAGCGGGAGGGACAATGAGCAGTTCTTC. Translating gives CASSSWTSGRDNEQFF.

This clonotype was detected only a few times. This chain uses TRBV11-2 with TRBJ2-7, with TRBD2 identical over 7 bases. V lost 5 bases to trimming and J lost 3 bases; unmatched junction nucleotides: 10. This CDR3 region has 15 residues. Germline V CDR1 and CDR2: SGHAT, FQNNGV. Here the CDR3 DNA reads TGTGCCAGCAGCCCACTTAGCGGGCAGATCTACGAGCAGTACGTC. Translation: CASSPLSGQIYEQYV.

The rearrangement links TRBV4-2 to TRBJ2-1, with TRBD1 identical over 9 bases. CDR3 length: 17 residues. The germline gives CDR1 LGHNA, CDR2 YNFKEQ. V dropped 3 bases and J dropped 0; count of bases not matched to a gene: 6. The CDR3 coding sequence is TGTGCCAGCAGCCAGCGGACAGGGGAAAACTCCTACAATGAGCAGTTCTTC. It is translated as CASSQRTGENSYNEQFF.

This clonotype has only a few counts. This chain's CDR3 is CASKGGTSYNEQFF. DNA of the CDR3: TGCGCCAGCAAGGGGGGTACTTCCTACAATGAGCAGTTCTTC. The chain recombines TRBV10-2 with TRBJ2-1; either TRBD1 or TRBD2 may supply D (6 bases each). V lost 7 bases and J 1 base, leaving 11 bases between the germline ends. Looked up from germline, CDR1 is WSHSY and CDR2 is SAAADI. This CDR3 spans 14 amino acids.

The J gene is TRBJ2-1, the V gene TRBV7-2, with D perhaps given as TRBD1 or TRBD2 (5 bases each). Trimming removed 5 bases at V and 6 bases at J, with 14 bases between. The CDR3 has 14 amino acids. The germline V gene has CDR1 SGHTA and CDR2 FQGNSA. The CDR3 loop reads CASSVLGDSNEQFF. The CDR3 DNA is TGTGCCAGCAGCGTACTAGGAGACAGCAATGAGCAGTTCTTC.

This clonotype has a handful of counts. In nucleotides, the CDR3 is TGCAGCGTAGCCGGGACAGCTTTTGACACTGAAGCTTTCTTT. Protein: CSVAGTAFDTEAFF. The chain is built from TRBV29-1 and TRBJ1-1; 7 bases align to TRBD1. This CDR3 comprises 14 residues. Trimming took 6 bases from V and 3 from J; bases not matched to a gene: 10. The germline CDR1 and CDR2 sequences are SQVTM and ANQGSEA. Looking up the rest from reference TRBV29-1 and TRBJ1-1 gives the full variable domain: SAVISQKPSRDICQRGTSLTIQCQVDSQVTMMFWYRQQPGQSLTLIATANQGSEATYESGFVIDKFPISRPNLTFSTLTVSNMSPEDSSIYLCSVAGTAFDTEAFFGQGTRLTVV.

This chain joins TRBV3-1 and TRBJ2-1, with D maybe TRBD2 (5 bases). The CDR3 runs 13 residues. Germline V gene lookup returns CDR1 LGHDT and CDR2 YNNKEL (reference sequence). Trimming left V 3 bases short and J 12 bases short, with 15 bases between. This CDR3 reads CASSQVPGVGQFF. As DNA, the CDR3 is TGTGCCAGCAGCCAGGTCCCCGGGGTTGGGCAGTTCTTC.

This clonotype was counted at least ten times. The chain couples TRBV3-1 to TRBJ2-7; D is unclear. This CDR3 spans 13 amino acids. Germline CDR1 reads LGHDT; CDR2 reads YNNKEL (reference sequence). Trimming took 1 base from V and 0 from J, leaving 4 bases between them. The CDR3, as DNA: TGTGCCAGCAGCCAAGGGACCTCCTACGAGCAGTACGTC. Translating gives CASSQGTSYEQYV.

This chain joins TRBV7-6 and TRBJ2-7; 7 nucleotides match TRBD2. The CDR3 is made up of 16 amino acids. Germline assignment: CDR1 SGHVS and CDR2 FNYEAQ. J lost 0 bases, V lost 5 bases, and 10 bases had no gene match. In DNA, the CDR3 is TGTGCCAGCAGCCAGGCGCTAGCGGCTGTCTCCTACGAGCAGTACTTC. It codes for CASSQALAAVSYEQYF.

This clonotype was counted only a few times. The chain recombines TRBV3-1 with TRBJ2-1, with D hard to call. With 1 base removed from V and 6 bases from J, the gap between germline ends came to 13 bases. This CDR3 has 15 residues. CDR1 LGHDT and CDR2 YNNKEL come from the germline V gene (reference sequence). CDR3 sequence (DNA): TGTGCCAGCAGCCAAGCAGGTTACGGAATCAATGAGCAGTTCTTC. As protein: CASSQAGYGINEQFF.

This clonotype was counted a few times. J is TRBJ2-2 and V is TRBV5-1, with 7 nucleotides matching TRBD1. This CDR3 is 15 amino acids long. From germline, CDR1 is SGHRS and CDR2 YFSETQ. The junction had 6 bases not matched to a gene; V was cut back by 4 bases and J by 3 bases. In nucleotides, the CDR3 is TGCGCCAGCAGCAGGGGGACAGTTGACACCGGGGAGCTGTTTTTT. Translated, it gives CASSRGTVDTGELFF.